This T cell receptor (beta chain) was observed in a study of T-cell memory formation after mild COVID-19. Overall study findings and caveats: Contracting clones, day 15 to 85, had balanced CD4/CD8, and later expanders favored CD4+. Pre-infection memory harbored some responding clones, suggesting cross-reactive memory joined.

Worth noting for this clonotype: The antigen remains undetermined.

Each CDR3 protein is one row after TCRdb ran MiXCR on the 5' RACE reads. The table shows about 430,000 distinct CDR3 sequences, with approximately 24% occurring only once. This TCR came from an adult woman who had mild COVID-19 (a few samples of this study predate the infection). Cell type and time point are not known. Sequenced material: PBMCs or a T cell subset sorted from them (not recorded which).

CDR3 residues: CASRRTAGTGTLYGYTF. The DNA of the CDR3 is TGTGCCAGCAGGCGTACGGCCGGGACAGGGACTCTCTATGGCTACACCTTC. J is TRBJ1-2 and V is TRBV6-5; 9 positions match TRBD1. The CDR3 covers 17 residues. The V gene's germline CDR1 is MNHEY and CDR2 SVGAGI. V was pared by 6 bases and J by 4 bases, with 15 bases of the junction left unmatched.